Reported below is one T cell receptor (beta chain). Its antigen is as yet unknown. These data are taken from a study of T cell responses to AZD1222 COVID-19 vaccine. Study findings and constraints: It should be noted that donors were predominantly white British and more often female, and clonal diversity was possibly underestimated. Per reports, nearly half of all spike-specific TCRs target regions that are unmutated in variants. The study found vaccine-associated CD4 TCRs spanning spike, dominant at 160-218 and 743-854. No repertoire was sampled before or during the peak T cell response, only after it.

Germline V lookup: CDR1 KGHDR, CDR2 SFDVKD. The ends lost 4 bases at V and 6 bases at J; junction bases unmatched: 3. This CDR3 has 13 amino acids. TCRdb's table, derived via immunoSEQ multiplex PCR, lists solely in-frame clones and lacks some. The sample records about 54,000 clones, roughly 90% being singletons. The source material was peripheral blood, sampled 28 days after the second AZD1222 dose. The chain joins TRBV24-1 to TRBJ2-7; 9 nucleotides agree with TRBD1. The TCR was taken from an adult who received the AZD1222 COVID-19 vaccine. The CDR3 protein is CATSEPDRGEQYF. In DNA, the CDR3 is TGTGCCACCAGTGAGCCGGACAGGGGCGAGCAGTACTTC.